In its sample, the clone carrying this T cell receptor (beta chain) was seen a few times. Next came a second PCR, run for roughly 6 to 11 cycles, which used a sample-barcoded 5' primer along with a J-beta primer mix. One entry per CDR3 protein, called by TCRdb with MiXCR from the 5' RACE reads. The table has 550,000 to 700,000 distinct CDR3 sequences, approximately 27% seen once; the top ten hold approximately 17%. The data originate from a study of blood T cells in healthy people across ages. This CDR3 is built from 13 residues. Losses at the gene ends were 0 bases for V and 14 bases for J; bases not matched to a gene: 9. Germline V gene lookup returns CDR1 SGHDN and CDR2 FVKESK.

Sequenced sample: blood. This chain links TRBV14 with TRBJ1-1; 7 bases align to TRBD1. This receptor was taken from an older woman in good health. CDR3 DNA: TGTGCCAGCAGCCAAGACCGCGCAGGGGGAGTGTTCTTT. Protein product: CASSQDRAGGVFF.